The rows below give T cell receptor beta chains drawn from one sample of a study of CD8+ T cells in alopecia areata. Repertoires were generated with immunoSEQ multiplex PCR, while TCRdb's copy carries only in-frame clones and drops some. The data show about 120,000 clones, about 50% seen once. The source material was CD8+ T cells sorted from blood, sampled at week 0. Source of these receptors: a human donor with alopecia areata. Each CDR3 is given with its conserved first and last residue. The D gene is left open where the match is weak. The size entry is marked missing in some rows and otherwise reads once, few, many or a size class.

DNA: TGTGCCAGCAGCTTTATCCTGACCGAAAGCTACGAGCAGTACTTC
CDR3: CASSFILTESYEQYF
J: TRBJ2-7
D: .
size: .
V: TRBV5-6

DNA: TGTGCCAGCAGTCGGCTGGGGGCGAATGGGGCCAACGTCCTGACTTTC
CDR3: CASSRLGANGANVLTF
J: TRBJ2-6
D: .
size: .
V: TRBV27

DNA: TGTGCCAGCAGTGACTCTAGCGGGGGCTACAATGAGCAGTTCTTC
CDR3: CASSDSSGGYNEQFF
J: TRBJ2-1
D: TRBD2
size: .
V: TRBV7-9

DNA: TGTGCCAGCAGCTTGGAAGGGGACAGGGACTACGAGCAGTACTTC
CDR3: CASSLEGDRDYEQYF
J: TRBJ2-7
D: TRBD1
size: .
V: TRBV5-6

DNA: TGTGCCAGCTCACCACCGGATAGCAATCAGCCCCAGCATTTT
CDR3: CASSPPDSNQPQHF
J: TRBJ1-5
D: .
size: .
V: TRBV18

DNA: TGTGCCAGCAGCGCCGGGGGAAACACTGAAGCTTTCTTT
CDR3: CASSAGGNTEAFF
J: TRBJ1-1
D: .
size: .
V: TRBV9

DNA: TGTGCCAGCAGCTTCGGAGAGGACAGTGAAAAACTGTTTTTT
CDR3: CASSFGEDSEKLFF
J: TRBJ1-4
D: .
size: .
V: TRBV5-6

DNA: TGTGCCAGCAGCCCGACAGGGCAGGACTATGGCTACACCTTC
CDR3: CASSPTGQDYGYTF
J: TRBJ1-2
D: TRBD1
size: .
V: TRBV9

DNA: TGTGCCAGCTCACGTCTACAGGGTACATCGGAGACCCAGTACTTC
CDR3: CASSRLQGTSETQYF
J: TRBJ2-5
D: .
size: .
V: TRBV18

DNA: TGTGCCAGCTCACCGGATAAGGGACTAGCGGGGACCATCTCCTACGAGCAGTACTTC
CDR3: CASSPDKGLAGTISYEQYF
J: TRBJ2-7
D: TRBD2
size: .
V: TRBV18

DNA: TGTGCCAGCGGGGGACAGGGTCTTACAGATACGCAGTATTTT
CDR3: CASGGQGLTDTQYF
J: TRBJ2-3
D: TRBD1
size: many
V: TRBV13

DNA: TGTGCCAGTAGTTTCGGCCTTTTCAATGAGCAGTTCTTC
CDR3: CASSFGLFNEQFF
J: TRBJ2-1
D: .
size: .
V: TRBV19

DNA: TGTGCCTGGATGGACTATGGCTACACCTTC
CDR3: CAWMDYGYTF
J: TRBJ1-2
D: .
size: .
V: TRBV30

DNA: TGTGCCAGCAGTTCGTCGACTCTCCACGAGCAGTACTTC
CDR3: CASSSSTLHEQYF
J: TRBJ2-7
D: .
size: .
V: TRBV27

DNA: TGTGCCAGCAGCTTCGGCGGGGGTCAAGAGACCCAGTACTTC
CDR3: CASSFGGGQETQYF
J: TRBJ2-5
D: TRBD2
size: .
V: TRBV7-9

DNA: TGTGCCAGTAGTGTTCCGGGGACAGGGGGTGATACGCAGTATTTT
CDR3: CASSVPGTGGDTQYF
J: TRBJ2-3
D: TRBD1
size: few
V: TRBV19

DNA: TGCAGCGTTGAAGGTCCGGGGCCGGGAAGCGTCTACGAGCAGTACTTC
CDR3: CSVEGPGPGSVYEQYF
J: TRBJ2-7
D: .
size: .
V: TRBV29-1

DNA: TGTGCCAGCAGCCTCGAAGAGACCCAGTACTTC
CDR3: CASSLEETQYF
J: TRBJ2-5
D: .
size: .
V: TRBV13

DNA: TGCAGCGTTGAAGAGCCGGGACAGGGGGAGACCCAGTACTTC
CDR3: CSVEEPGQGETQYF
J: TRBJ2-5
D: TRBD1
size: few
V: TRBV29-1

DNA: TGTGCCAGCAGTGAATACAGGTCCTACGAGCAGTACTTC
CDR3: CASSEYRSYEQYF
J: TRBJ2-7
D: .
size: .
V: TRBV6-1

DNA: TGCGCCAGCAGCCAAGATGGGGTCTTGGCGGACGGGGAGCTGTTTTTT
CDR3: CASSQDGVLADGELFF
J: TRBJ2-2
D: .
size: .
V: TRBV4-1

DNA: TGCAGCGTTGAAGATTGGGGGACAGGGGACGCCTCCCTGGGCTACACCTTC
CDR3: CSVEDWGTGDASLGYTF
J: TRBJ1-2
D: TRBD1
size: .
V: TRBV29-1

DNA: TGTGCCTGGGCTCCGGTGGGCTACAATGAGCAGTTCTTC
CDR3: CAWAPVGYNEQFF
J: TRBJ2-1
D: .
size: .
V: TRBV30

DNA: TGTGCCAGCAGTTTGTACGCCCACAATGAGCAGTTCTTC
CDR3: CASSLYAHNEQFF
J: TRBJ2-1
D: .
size: few
V: TRBV27

DNA: TGTGCCAGCAGCTTAGGTACGAACTTAGGCTACGAGCAGTACTTC
CDR3: CASSLGTNLGYEQYF
J: TRBJ2-7
D: .
size: .
V: TRBV7-9

DNA: TGTGCCAGCAGACCGGGACAGGGAAGTGAAGCTTTCTTT
CDR3: CASRPGQGSEAFF
J: TRBJ1-1
D: TRBD1
size: .
V: TRBV27

DNA: TGTGCCTGGAGCCCCGGGACAGCGTTGAACACTGAAGCTTTCTTT
CDR3: CAWSPGTALNTEAFF
J: TRBJ1-1
D: TRBD1
size: .
V: TRBV30

DNA: TGCAGCGTTGAATCAGGGCCCACCGGGGAGCTGTTTTTT
CDR3: CSVESGPTGELFF
J: TRBJ2-2
D: .
size: few
V: TRBV29-1

DNA: TGTGCCAGCAGTTTAGTAAGGGATGTTGAGCAGTTCTTC
CDR3: CASSLVRDVEQFF
J: TRBJ2-1
D: .
size: .
V: TRBV27

DNA: TGCAGCGTTGACGGCGAGCGGGGGGACTACAATGAGCAGTTCTTC
CDR3: CSVDGERGDYNEQFF
J: TRBJ2-1
D: TRBD2
size: few
V: TRBV29-1

DNA: TGTGCCAGCAGCCAAGAAATTCGGACAGGGTTTGATGAGCAGTTCTTC
CDR3: CASSQEIRTGFDEQFF
J: TRBJ2-1
D: TRBD1
size: once
V: TRBV4-2

DNA: TGCAGCGTTGAGGGGGATACCTACGAGCAGTACTTC
CDR3: CSVEGDTYEQYF
J: TRBJ2-7
D: .
size: few
V: TRBV29-1

DNA: TGTGCCAGCAGCCCATGGGCGTCCGAGCAGTACTTC
CDR3: CASSPWASEQYF
J: TRBJ2-7
D: .
size: .
V: TRBV7-8

DNA: TGTGCCAGCAGCTTAGTACCAGGCACAGATACGCAGTATTTT
CDR3: CASSLVPGTDTQYF
J: TRBJ2-3
D: .
size: few
V: TRBV7-8

DNA: TGCAGCGTTGAAGATCTCTATTCAGGGGGTCAAGAGACCCAGTACTTC
CDR3: CSVEDLYSGGQETQYF
J: TRBJ2-5
D: TRBD1
size: .
V: TRBV29-1

DNA: TGTGCCTGGGCCGGGACAGGGATGGGGAACACTGAAGCTTTCTTT
CDR3: CAWAGTGMGNTEAFF
J: TRBJ1-1
D: TRBD1
size: .
V: TRBV30

DNA: TGCAGCGCCATTCAACACCGGGACGTGCGTTACGAGCAGTACTTC
CDR3: CSAIQHRDVRYEQYF
J: TRBJ2-7
D: .
size: .
V: TRBV29-1

DNA: TGTGCCAGCAGTTACGGAGTCGGCAGAATGAACACTGAAGCTTTCTTT
CDR3: CASSYGVGRMNTEAFF
J: TRBJ1-1
D: .
size: .
V: TRBV6-5

DNA: TGTGCCAGCAGCTTAGCTAGCGGGGGACAAGAGACCCAGTACTTC
CDR3: CASSLASGGQETQYF
J: TRBJ2-5
D: TRBD2
size: .
V: TRBV7-9

DNA: TGTGCCAGCGGGGTGACGGGCGAGCAGTACTTC
CDR3: CASGVTGEQYF
J: TRBJ2-7
D: .
size: .
V: TRBV7-9

DNA: TGCAGCTGCCGAGGGCCGGTCGAGCAGTTCTTC
CDR3: CSCRGPVEQFF
J: TRBJ2-1
D: .
size: .
V: TRBV29-1

DNA: TGCGCCAGCAGCTCCGCAGACAGGTCTGGCTACACCTTC
CDR3: CASSSADRSGYTF
J: TRBJ1-2
D: .
size: few
V: TRBV5-1

DNA: TGTGCCTGGAGGGTCTCGACGGATAACTATGGCTACACCTTC
CDR3: CAWRVSTDNYGYTF
J: TRBJ1-2
D: .
size: .
V: TRBV30

DNA: TGCAGCGCCCTGCCGGGACAGGGTTACGAGCAGTACTTC
CDR3: CSALPGQGYEQYF
J: TRBJ2-7
D: TRBD1
size: .
V: TRBV29-1

DNA: TGTGCCAGCAGTATGACAGGCTACTATGGCTACACCTTC
CDR3: CASSMTGYYGYTF
J: TRBJ1-2
D: .
size: .
V: TRBV27